The clone carrying this T cell receptor beta chain was seen ten or more times. Its antigen is still unknown. The CDR3 is made up of 12 amino acids. The V end lost 6 bases, the J end lost 5 bases, and 10 bases lay between the germline ends. Per the germline V gene, CDR1 is SGHVS and CDR2 is FNYEAQ. The data were obtained in a study of early T cells in non-severe SARS-CoV-2 infection. The TCR library protocol was used to attach unique molecular identifiers. These identifiers were attached to individual cDNA molecules. One entry per CDR3 protein, called by TCRdb with MiXCR from the 5' RACE reads. Of about 46,000 distinct CDR3 sequences detected, 5% to 6.5% appear once; the ten largest clones hold roughly 5.4%. Study-wide points: Reliance on VDJdb matching favored anti-spike CD8 responses; private and CD4 specificities were missed.

The chain joins TRBV7-6 to TRBJ2-5; either TRBD1 or TRBD2 may fit D (5 bases each). This clonotype was sampled from an adult who was a healthcare worker with PCR-confirmed SARS-CoV-2 infection or an uninfected control (not recorded which). Sequences were derived from whole blood, sampled at baseline. In DNA, the CDR3 is TGTGCCAGCAGGCGGTGGGGGGAGACCCAGTACTTC. Residues: CASRRWGETQYF.